This T cell receptor beta chain was identified during a study of T cell responses to AZD1222 COVID-19 vaccine. On this clone: Its antigen is undetermined.

V lost 4 bases and J 4 bases, leaving 23 bases between the germline ends. The CDR3 contains 18 residues. The germline gives CDR1 PRHDT, CDR2 FYEKMQ (reference sequence). Only in-frame clones appear in the TCRdb table, and some are missing; sequencing was by immunoSEQ multiplex PCR. Found here are some 130,000 clones, 85% to 95% of them singletons; the top ten hold 6% to 7%. Study conclusions and caveats: Baseline seropositivity occurred in only a handful of AZD1222 recipients. Reportedly, nearly half of unique spike TCRs recognized epitopes outside B.1.351/B.1.1.7 mutations. Along spike, vaccine-associated CD4 TCRs were found throughout, with dominance at 160-218 and 743-854. Among the donors, most were white British and more were female, and clonal diversity was possibly underestimated.

This sample comprised peripheral blood, obtained 28 days after the second AZD1222 dose. The chain is built from TRBV13 and TRBJ1-5; maybe TRBD1 (6 bases). This receptor was identified in an adult who received the AZD1222 COVID-19 vaccine. CDR3 protein: CASSSSFGEGEPNQPQHF. The CDR3 DNA follows: TGTGCCAGCAGCTCGAGCTTTGGAGAGGGGGAACCAAATCAGCCCCAGCATTTT.